The clone carrying this T cell receptor beta chain was seen only a few times. This specimen belongs to a study of blood T cell repertoires in COVID-19. In the original processing: Nucleated cell number was recorded as an estimate derived from reference gene primer amplification. Here immunoSEQ multiplex PCR was the method, and the copy in TCRdb shows in-frame clones only, minus some. D and trimming come from the DNA, and the V and J calls and clone size come from that table. The repertoire consists of some 400,000 clones, with around nine tenths occurring once and the leading ten covering around 3%. The sequenced sample was peripheral blood. This TCR came from a human donor in a cohort sampled during active COVID-19.

The CDR3 is CASSQGTGVYQETQYF. For the CDR3, the DNA is TGCGCCAGCAGCCAAGGCACAGGGGTTTACCAAGAGACCCAGTACTTC. The chain uses TRBV4-1 and TRBJ2-5; 7 bases agree with TRBD1. The CDR3 length is 16 residues. Per the germline V gene, CDR1 is MGHRA and CDR2 is YSYEKL. The ends lost 1 base at V and 0 bases at J; junction bases unmatched: 5.